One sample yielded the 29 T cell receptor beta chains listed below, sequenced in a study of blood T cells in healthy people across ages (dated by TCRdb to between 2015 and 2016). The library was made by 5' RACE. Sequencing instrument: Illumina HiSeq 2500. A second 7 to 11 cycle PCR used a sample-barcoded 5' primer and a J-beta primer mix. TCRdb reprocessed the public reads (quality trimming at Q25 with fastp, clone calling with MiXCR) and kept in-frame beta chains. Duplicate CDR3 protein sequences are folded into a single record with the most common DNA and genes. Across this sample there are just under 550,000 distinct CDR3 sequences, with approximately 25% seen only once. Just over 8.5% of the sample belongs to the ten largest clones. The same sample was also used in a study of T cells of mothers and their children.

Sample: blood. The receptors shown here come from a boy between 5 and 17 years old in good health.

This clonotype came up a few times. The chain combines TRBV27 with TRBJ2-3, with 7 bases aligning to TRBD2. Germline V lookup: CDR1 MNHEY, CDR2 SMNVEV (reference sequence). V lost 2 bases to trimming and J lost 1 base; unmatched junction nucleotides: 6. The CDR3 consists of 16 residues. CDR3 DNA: TGTGCCAGCAGTTTAGGACTAGTGGGCCGCACAGATACGCAGTATTTT. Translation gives CASSLGLVGRTDTQYF.

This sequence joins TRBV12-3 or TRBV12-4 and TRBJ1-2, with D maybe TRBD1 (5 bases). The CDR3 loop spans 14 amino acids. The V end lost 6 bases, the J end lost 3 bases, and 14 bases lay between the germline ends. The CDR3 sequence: CASRPTGRDYGYTF. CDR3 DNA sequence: TGTGCCAGCAGACCAACAGGAAGGGACTATGGCTACACCTTC.

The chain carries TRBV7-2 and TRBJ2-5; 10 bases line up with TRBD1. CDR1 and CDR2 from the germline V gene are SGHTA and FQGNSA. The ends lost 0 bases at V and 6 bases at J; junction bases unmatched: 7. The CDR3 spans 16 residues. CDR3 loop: CASSLAKGQGRKTQYF. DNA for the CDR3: TGTGCCAGCAGCTTAGCGAAGGGACAGGGGCGAAAGACCCAGTACTTC.

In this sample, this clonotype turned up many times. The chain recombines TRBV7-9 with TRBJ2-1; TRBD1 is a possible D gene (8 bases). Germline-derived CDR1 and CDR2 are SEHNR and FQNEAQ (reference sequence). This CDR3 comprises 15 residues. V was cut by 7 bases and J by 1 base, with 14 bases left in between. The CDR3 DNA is TGTGCCAGCACCATACAGGGGGGGTCCTACAATGAGCAGTTCTTC. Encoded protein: CASTIQGGSYNEQFF.

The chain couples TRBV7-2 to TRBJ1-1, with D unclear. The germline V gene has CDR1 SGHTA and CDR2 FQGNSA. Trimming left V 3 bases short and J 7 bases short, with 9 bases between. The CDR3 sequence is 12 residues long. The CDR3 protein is CASSFSRDEAFF. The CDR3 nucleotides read TGTGCCAGCAGCTTCTCAAGGGATGAAGCTTTCTTT.

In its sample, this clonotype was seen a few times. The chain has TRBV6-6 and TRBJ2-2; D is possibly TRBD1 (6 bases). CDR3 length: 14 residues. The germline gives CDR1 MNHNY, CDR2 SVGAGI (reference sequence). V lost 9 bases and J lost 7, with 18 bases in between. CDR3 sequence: CASFKDSLFGELFF. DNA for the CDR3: TGTGCCAGTTTTAAGGACAGCCTGTTCGGGGAGCTGTTTTTT.

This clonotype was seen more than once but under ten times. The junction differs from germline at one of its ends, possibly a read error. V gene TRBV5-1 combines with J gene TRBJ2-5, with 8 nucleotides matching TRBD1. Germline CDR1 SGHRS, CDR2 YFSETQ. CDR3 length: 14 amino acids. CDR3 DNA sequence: TGCGCCAGCAGTTTGGACAGGGCCCTCGAGACCCAGTACTTC. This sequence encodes CASSLDRALETQYF.

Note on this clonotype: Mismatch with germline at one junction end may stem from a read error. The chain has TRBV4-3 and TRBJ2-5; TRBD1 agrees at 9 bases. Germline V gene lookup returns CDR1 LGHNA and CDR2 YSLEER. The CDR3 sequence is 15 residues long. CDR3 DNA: TGCACCAGCAGCCAGGGGACAGGGTCAAGAGAGACCCAGTACTTC. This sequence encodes CTSSQGTGSRETQYF.

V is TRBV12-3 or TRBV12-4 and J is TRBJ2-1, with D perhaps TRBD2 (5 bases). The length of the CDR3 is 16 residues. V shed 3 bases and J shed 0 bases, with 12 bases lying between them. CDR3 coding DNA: TGTGCCAGCAGTTTGCAGCGGTCGAGCTCCTACAATGAGCAGTTCTTC. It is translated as CASSLQRSSSYNEQFF.

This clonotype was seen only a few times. The CDR3 nucleotides are TGTGCCAGCAGCAAAGGGGGGCCCAGCTCCTACAATGAGCAGTTCTTC. This encodes CASSKGGPSSYNEQFF. The chain joins TRBV21-1 to TRBJ2-1; the D call TRBD1 from the table was never checked on the DNA. TRBV21-1 constitutes a pseudogene. The CDR3 sequence is 16 residues long.

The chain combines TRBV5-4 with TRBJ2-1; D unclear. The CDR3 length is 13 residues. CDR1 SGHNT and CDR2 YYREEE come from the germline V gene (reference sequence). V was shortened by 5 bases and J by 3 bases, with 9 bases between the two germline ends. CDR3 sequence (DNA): TGTGCCAGCAGGGACCACGACTACAATGAGCAGTTCTTC. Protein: CASRDHDYNEQFF.

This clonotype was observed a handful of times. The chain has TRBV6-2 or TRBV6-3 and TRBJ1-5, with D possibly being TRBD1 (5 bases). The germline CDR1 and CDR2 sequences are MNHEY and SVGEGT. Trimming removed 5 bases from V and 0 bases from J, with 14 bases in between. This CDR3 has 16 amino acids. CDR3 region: CASSLPTDSSNQPQHF. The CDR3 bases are TGTGCCAGCAGTCTCCCTACCGACAGTAGCAATCAGCCCCAGCATTTT.

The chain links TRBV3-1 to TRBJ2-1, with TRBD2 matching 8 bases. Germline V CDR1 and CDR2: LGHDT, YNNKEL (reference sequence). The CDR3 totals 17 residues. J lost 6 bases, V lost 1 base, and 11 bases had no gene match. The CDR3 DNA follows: TGTGCCAGCAGCCAAGCCGCCTTCGTAGCGGGGTCCAATGAGCAGTTCTTC. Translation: CASSQAAFVAGSNEQFF.

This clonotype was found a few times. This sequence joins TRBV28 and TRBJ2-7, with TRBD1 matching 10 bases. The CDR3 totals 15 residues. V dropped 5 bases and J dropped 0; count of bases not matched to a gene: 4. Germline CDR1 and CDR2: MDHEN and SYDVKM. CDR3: CASSPGQGTSYEQYF. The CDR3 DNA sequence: TGTGCCAGCAGTCCGGGACAGGGGACCTCCTACGAGCAGTACTTC.

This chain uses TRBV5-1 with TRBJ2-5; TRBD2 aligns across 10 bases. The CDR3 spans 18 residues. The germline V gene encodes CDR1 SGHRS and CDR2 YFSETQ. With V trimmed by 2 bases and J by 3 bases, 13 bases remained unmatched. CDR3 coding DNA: TGCGCCAGCAGCTTCATCACATCTAGCGGGGGTTGGGAAGAGACCCAGTACTTC. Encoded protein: CASSFITSSGGWEETQYF.

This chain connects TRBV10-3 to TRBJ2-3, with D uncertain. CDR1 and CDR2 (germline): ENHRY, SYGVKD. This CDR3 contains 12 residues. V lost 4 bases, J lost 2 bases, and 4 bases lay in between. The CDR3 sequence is CAISAATDTQYF. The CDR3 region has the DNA TGTGCCATCAGTGCAGCCACAGATACGCAGTATTTT.

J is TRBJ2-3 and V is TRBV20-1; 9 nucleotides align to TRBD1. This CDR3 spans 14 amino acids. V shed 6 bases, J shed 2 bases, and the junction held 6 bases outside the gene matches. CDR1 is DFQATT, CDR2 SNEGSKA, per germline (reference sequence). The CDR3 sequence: CSAGTGWATDTQYF. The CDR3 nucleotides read TGCAGTGCCGGGACAGGGTGGGCCACAGATACGCAGTATTTT.

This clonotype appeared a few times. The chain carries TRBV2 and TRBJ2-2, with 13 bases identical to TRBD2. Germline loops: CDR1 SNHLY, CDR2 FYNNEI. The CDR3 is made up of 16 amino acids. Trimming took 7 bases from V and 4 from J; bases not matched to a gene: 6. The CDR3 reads CASTTGTSGITGELFF. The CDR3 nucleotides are TGTGCCAGCACAACCGGGACTAGCGGGATCACCGGGGAGCTGTTTTTT.

In DNA, the CDR3 is TGTGCCAGCAGCTTGGGAAGCGGGGGACGCACAGATACGCAGTATTTT. This codes for CASSLGSGGRTDTQYF. The chain uses TRBV7-2 and TRBJ2-3, with 8 bases matching TRBD2. CDR3 size: 16 residues. CDR1 is SGHTA and CDR2 is FQGNSA in the germline V gene. After removal of 3 bases from V and 1 base from J, the junction contained 6 bases not matched to a gene.

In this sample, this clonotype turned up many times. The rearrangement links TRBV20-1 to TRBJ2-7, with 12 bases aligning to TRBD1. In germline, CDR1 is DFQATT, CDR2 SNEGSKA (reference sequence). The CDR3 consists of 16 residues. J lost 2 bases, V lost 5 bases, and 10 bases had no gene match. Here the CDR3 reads CSAPRDRGQYTYEQYF. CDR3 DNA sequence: TGCAGTGCTCCTAGGGACAGGGGGCAGTACACCTACGAGCAGTACTTC.

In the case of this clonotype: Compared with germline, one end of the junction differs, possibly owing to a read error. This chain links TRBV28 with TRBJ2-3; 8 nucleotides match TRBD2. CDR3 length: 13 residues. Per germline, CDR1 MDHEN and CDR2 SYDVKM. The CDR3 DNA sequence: TGTGCCAGCAGTTTGTCTTTTGCGGGGGGCCAAACTTTT. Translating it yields CASSLSFAGGQTF.

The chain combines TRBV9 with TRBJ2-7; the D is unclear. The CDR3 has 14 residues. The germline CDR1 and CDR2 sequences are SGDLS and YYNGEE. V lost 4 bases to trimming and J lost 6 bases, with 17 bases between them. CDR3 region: CASSRHPARSEQYF. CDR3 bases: TGTGCCAGCAGCCGACATCCCGCGAGGTCCGAGCAGTACTTC.

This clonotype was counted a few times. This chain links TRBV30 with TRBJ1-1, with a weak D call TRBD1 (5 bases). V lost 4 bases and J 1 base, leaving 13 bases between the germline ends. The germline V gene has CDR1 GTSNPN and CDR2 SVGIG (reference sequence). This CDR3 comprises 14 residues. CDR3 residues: CAWMRDLGNTEAFF. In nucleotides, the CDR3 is TGTGCCTGGATGCGGGACCTCGGGAACACTGAAGCTTTCTTT.

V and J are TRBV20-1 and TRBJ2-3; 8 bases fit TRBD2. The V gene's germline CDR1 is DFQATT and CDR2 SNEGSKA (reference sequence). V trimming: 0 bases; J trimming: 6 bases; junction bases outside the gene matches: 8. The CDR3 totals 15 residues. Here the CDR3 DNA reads TGCAGTGCTAGAGAGGACGGGAGGGCCGGGGATACGCAGTATTTT. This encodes CSAREDGRAGDTQYF.

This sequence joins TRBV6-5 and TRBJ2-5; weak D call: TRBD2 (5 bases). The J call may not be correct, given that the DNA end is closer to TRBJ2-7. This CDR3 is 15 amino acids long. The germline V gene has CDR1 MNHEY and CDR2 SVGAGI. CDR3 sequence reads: CASSSTAADPYEQYF. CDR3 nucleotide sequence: TGTGCCAGCAGTTCGACGGCAGCGGATCCCTACGAGCAGTACTTC.

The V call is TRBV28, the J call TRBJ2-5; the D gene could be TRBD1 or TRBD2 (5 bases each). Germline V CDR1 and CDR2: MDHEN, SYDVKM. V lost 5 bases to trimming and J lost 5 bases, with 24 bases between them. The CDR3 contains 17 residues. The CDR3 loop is CASSPPGLIISGETQYF. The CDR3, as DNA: TGTGCCAGCAGTCCCCCGGGGCTGATAATTTCGGGCGAGACCCAGTACTTC.

CDR3 DNA: TGTGCCAGCAGTGGGGGGGGCAGATTTCGTGGCTACACCTTC. Amino acids: CASSGGGRFRGYTF. V usage is TRBV25-1 and J usage is TRBJ1-2, with D perhaps TRBD1 (6 bases). V shed 4 bases and J shed 7 bases, with 16 bases lying between them. Germline V gives CDR1 MGHDK, CDR2 SYGVNS. This CDR3 contains 14 residues.

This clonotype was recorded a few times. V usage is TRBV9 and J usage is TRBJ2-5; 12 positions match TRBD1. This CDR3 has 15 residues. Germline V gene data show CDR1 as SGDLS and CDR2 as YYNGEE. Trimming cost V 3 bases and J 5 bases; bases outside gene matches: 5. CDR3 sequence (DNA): TGTGCCAGCAGCGCGGGACAGGGGGCTAAGGAGACCCAGTACTTC. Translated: CASSAGQGAKETQYF.

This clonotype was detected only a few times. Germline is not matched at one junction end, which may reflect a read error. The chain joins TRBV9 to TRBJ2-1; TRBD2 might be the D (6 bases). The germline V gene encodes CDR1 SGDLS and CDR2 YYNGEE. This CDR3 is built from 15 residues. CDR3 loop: CASTPDGSSHNEQFF. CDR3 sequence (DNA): TGTGCCAGCACCCCGGACGGGAGCTCCCACAATGAGCAGTTCTTC. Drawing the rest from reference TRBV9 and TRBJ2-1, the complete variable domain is DSGVTQTPKHLITATGQRVTLRCSPRSGDLSVYWYQQSLDQGLQFLIQYYNGEERAKGNILERFSAQQFPDLHSELNLSSLELGDSALYFCASTPDGSSHNEQFFGPGTRLTVL.